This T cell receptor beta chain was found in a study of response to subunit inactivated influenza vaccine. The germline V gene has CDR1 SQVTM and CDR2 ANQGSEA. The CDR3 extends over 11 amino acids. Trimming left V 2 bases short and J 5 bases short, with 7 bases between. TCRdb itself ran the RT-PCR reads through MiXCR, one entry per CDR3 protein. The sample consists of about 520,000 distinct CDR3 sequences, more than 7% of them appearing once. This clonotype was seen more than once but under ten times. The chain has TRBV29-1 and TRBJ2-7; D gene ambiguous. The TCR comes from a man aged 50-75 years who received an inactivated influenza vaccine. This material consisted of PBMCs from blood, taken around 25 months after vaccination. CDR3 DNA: TGCAGCGTTGAATATATGGACGAGCAGTACTTC. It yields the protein CSVEYMDEQYF.